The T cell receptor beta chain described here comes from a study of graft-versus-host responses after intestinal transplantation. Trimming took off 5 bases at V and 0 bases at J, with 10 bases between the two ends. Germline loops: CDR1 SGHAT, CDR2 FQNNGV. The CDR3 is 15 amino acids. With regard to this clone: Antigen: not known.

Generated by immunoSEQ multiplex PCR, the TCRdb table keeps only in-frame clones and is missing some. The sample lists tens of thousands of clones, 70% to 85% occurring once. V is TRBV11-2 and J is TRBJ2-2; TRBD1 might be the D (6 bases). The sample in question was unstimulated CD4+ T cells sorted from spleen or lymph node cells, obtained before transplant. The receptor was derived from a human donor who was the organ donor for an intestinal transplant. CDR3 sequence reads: CASSPGQTNTGELFF. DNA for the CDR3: TGTGCCAGCAGCCCCGGACAGACGAACACCGGGGAGCTGTTTTTT.